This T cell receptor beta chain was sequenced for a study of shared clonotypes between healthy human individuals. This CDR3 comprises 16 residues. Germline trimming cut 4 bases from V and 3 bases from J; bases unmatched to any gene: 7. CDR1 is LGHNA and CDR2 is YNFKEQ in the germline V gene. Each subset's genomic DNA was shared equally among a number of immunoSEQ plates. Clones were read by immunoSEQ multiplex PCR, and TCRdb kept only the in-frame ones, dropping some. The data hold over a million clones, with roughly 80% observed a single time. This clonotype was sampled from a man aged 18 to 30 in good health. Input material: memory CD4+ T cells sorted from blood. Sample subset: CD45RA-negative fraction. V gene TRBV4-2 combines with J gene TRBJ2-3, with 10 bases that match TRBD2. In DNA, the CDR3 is TGTGCCAGCAGCCCCCAAGCGGGGGGGCTAACAGATACGCAGTATTTT. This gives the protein CASSPQAGGLTDTQYF.